This T cell receptor (beta chain) was documented in a study of Graves' ophthalmopathy and Graves' hyperthyroidism. Regarding the study as a whole: Blood also harbored most expanded thyroid clonotypes above 0.001 frequency. It was with around 67% sensitivity and around 72% specificity that the model predicted ophthalmopathy progression.

Germline V gene sequence: CDR1 MNHEY, CDR2 SVGAGI. This CDR3 spans 15 amino acids. V was trimmed by 7 bases and J by 3 bases, leaving 18 bases between them. TCR beta CDR3 amplification used RNA transcripts. RT-PCR in the first round used HTBI primers; a second-round multiplex PCR followed. TCRdb fed the multiplex PCR reads into MiXCR, producing one record per CDR3 protein. The table includes some 1.1 million distinct CDR3 sequences, about 36% detected once. As to this clonotype: Its antigen remains unknown.

This clonotype originated in an adult man with Graves' hyperthyroidism. Sequencing was carried out using peripheral blood or thyroid tissue (not recorded which). The chain couples TRBV6-5 to TRBJ2-5; D is uncertain. CDR3 sequence reads: CASTPEGFSEETQYF. The CDR3 DNA is TGTGCCAGCACCCCGGAAGGGTTCAGTGAAGAGACCCAGTACTTC.